The 9 T cell receptor beta chains given below trace back to one sample, sequenced in a study of blood T cell repertoires in COVID-19. Only in-frame clones appear in the TCRdb table, and some are missing; sequencing was by immunoSEQ multiplex PCR. The sample carries about 250,000 clones, approximately 90% recorded once. Sequencing used PBMCs or T cells enriched from blood (not recorded which). All receptors derive from a middle-aged man who had recovered from COVID-19.

The chain has TRBV4-2 and TRBJ2-3; D uncertain. The germline gives CDR1 LGHNA, CDR2 YNFKEQ. The CDR3 is 16 amino acids. V shed 4 bases and J shed 0 bases, with 14 bases lying between them. In DNA form, the CDR3 reads TGTGCCAGCAGCCTTCTCGTTGGGCTTAGCACAGATACGCAGTATTTT. Amino acid sequence: CASSLLVGLSTDTQYF.

A few counts support this clone. The chain is built from TRBV5-1 and TRBJ2-1, with D hard to call. CDR1 SGHRS and CDR2 YFSETQ come from the germline V gene. The germline V and J ends were trimmed by 0 bases and 10 bases, with 11 bases remaining between them. CDR3 length: 13 residues. The chain's CDR3 is CASSLVITDEQFF. CDR3 nucleotides: TGCGCCAGCAGCTTGGTAATCACAGACGAGCAGTTCTTC.

The chain is built from TRBV24-1 and TRBJ1-5; 8 bases map to TRBD1. Looked up from germline, CDR1 is KGHDR and CDR2 is SFDVKD. This CDR3 spans 15 amino acids. J gave up 11 bases and V 4 bases, and 12 bases lay outside the gene matches. In nucleotides, the CDR3 is TGTGCCACCAGTGACCGTGACAGGGGCGGTAGGTCCCAGCATTTT. Protein sequence: CATSDRDRGGRSQHF.

The V gene is TRBV7-6, the J gene TRBJ2-5; 7 bases agree with TRBD2. Germline loops: CDR1 SGHVS, CDR2 FNYEAQ. Trimming at V came to 1 base and at J to 2 bases, leaving 4 bases not matched to a gene. CDR3 size: 15 residues. This CDR3 reads CASSLGRGIQETQYF. The CDR3 DNA sequence: TGTGCCAGCAGCTTAGGGCGGGGGATACAAGAGACCCAGTACTTC.

The CDR3: CASSEPGRGRRLFF. CDR3 DNA sequence: TGCGCCAGCAGCGAGCCGGGCAGGGGGCGGAGACTGTTTTTT. The V gene is TRBV10-2, the J gene TRBJ1-4; 8 bases fit TRBD1. The length of the CDR3 is 14 residues. Germline-derived CDR1 and CDR2 are WSHSY and SAAADI. The V segment lost 6 bases and the J segment 13 bases; nucleotides outside the gene matches: 13.

J is TRBJ2-7 and V is TRBV9; no clear D gene. From germline, CDR1 is SGDLS and CDR2 YYNGEE. This CDR3 is built from 15 residues. V lost 4 bases and J 1 base, leaving 15 bases between the germline ends. CDR3 coding DNA: TGTGCCAGCAGCTCTGGCGGTAGCCTATCCTACGAGCAGTACTTC. It codes for CASSSGGSLSYEQYF.

This rearrangement joins TRBV27 to TRBJ1-5; unclear D gene. The CDR3 totals 13 residues. Trimming cost V 3 bases and J 0 bases, with 3 bases left between them. Germline loops: CDR1 MNHEY, CDR2 SMNVEV (reference sequence). In DNA, the CDR3 is TGTGCCAGCAGTTTGAGTAGCAATCAGCCCCAGCATTTT. Translated, it gives CASSLSSNQPQHF.

The V call is TRBV10-3, the J call TRBJ2-1, with 7 bases that match TRBD1. The germline gives CDR1 ENHRY, CDR2 SYGVKD. V was clipped by 7 bases and J by 0 bases; unmatched bases: 6. The CDR3 has 15 amino acids. In DNA, the CDR3 is TGTGCCATCAAGCCTGGGACAGACTCCTACAATGAGCAGTTCTTC. Protein product: CAIKPGTDSYNEQFF.

This clone was observed many times. The chain couples TRBV5-1 to TRBJ1-1; 8 nucleotides match TRBD1. Trimming removed 3 bases from V and 3 bases from J; junction bases left unmatched: 7. CDR1 SGHRS and CDR2 YFSETQ come from the germline V gene. The CDR3 runs to 15 residues. CDR3: CASSYGTGQDTEAFF. The DNA for the CDR3 is TGCGCCAGCAGCTATGGGACAGGTCAGGACACTGAAGCTTTCTTT.